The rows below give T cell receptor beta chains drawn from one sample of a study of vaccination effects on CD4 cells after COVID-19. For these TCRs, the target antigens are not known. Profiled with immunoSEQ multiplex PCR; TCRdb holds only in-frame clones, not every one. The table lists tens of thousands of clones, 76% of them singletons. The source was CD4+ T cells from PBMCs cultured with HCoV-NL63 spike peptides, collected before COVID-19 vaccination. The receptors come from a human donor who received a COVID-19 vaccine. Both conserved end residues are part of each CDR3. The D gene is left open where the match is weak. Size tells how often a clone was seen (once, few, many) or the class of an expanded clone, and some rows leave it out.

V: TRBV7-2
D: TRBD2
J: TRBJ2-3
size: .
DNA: TGTGCCAGCAGCCAAAGCCGGCTAGCGGGGGTAGGGGATACGCAGTATTTT
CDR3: CASSQSRLAGVGDTQYF

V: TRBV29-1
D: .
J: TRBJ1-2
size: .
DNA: TGCAGCGTTGTGGATAGGAGGGGCAGATCGAAAAACTATGGCTACACCTTC
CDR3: CSVVDRRGRSKNYGYTF

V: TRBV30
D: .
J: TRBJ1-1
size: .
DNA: TGTGCCTGGAGTGTACAGGGATACACTGAAGCTTTCTTT
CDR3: CAWSVQGYTEAFF

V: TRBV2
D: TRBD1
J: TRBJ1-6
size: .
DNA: TGTGCCAGCAGGAGGGACAGGGAATTTTCACCCCTCCACTTT
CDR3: CASRRDREFSPLHF

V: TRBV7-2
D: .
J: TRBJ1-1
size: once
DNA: TGTGCCAGCAGCCCTAGGGTGGTCACTGAAGCTTTCTTT
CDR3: CASSPRVVTEAFF

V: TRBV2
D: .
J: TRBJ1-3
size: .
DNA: TGTGCCAGCGGGGGACAAGGAATGGGAAACACCATATATTTT
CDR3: CASGGQGMGNTIYF

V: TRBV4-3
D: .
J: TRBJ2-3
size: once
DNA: TGCGCCAGCAGCCAATTAGCGGAGCCCACAGATACGCAGTATTTT
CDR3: CASSQLAEPTDTQYF

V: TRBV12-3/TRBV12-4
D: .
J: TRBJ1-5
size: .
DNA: TGTGCCAGCGGCTCTCAGAGTGGGGGGCCCCAGCATTTT
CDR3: CASGSQSGGPQHF

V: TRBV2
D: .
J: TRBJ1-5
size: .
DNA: TGTGCCAGCAGTGAAGCGTCGGAAGATCAGCCCCAGCATTTT
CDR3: CASSEASEDQPQHF

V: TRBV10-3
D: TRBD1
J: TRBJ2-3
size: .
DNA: TGTGCCATCAGTGGGGGGACAGGGGGCGGGGATACGCAGTATTTT
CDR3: CAISGGTGGGDTQYF

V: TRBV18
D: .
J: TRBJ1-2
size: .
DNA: TGTGCCAGCTCCCTCGGGGGTAGGAACTATGGCTACACCTTC
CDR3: CASSLGGRNYGYTF

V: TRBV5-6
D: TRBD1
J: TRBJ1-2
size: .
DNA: TGTGCCAGCAGACAAACAGGGGGCGGAGGCTACACCTTC
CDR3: CASRQTGGGGYTF

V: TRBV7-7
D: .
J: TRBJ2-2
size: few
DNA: TGTGCCAGCAGCTTGGGACAGAACACCGGGGAGCTGTTTTTT
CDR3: CASSLGQNTGELFF

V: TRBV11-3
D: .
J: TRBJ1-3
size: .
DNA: TGTGCCAGCAGCCCCCCTCGCTTTACCCTCTCTGGAAACACCATATATTTT
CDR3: CASSPPRFTLSGNTIYF

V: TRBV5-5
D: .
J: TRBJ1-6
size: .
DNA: TGTGCCAGCAGGGTCCCTAATTCACCCCTCCACTTT
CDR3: CASRVPNSPLHF

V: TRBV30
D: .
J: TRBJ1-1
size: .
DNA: TGTGCCTGGAAAAGGGGAGGTAGCACTGAAGCTTTCTTT
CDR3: CAWKRGGSTEAFF

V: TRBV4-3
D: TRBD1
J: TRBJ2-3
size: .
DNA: TGCGCCAGCAGCCAAGAGTGGGACAGGGAAGATACGCAGTATTTT
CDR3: CASSQEWDREDTQYF

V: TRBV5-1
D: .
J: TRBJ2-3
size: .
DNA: TGCGCCAGCAGCTTAAACACAGATACGCAGTATTTT
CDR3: CASSLNTDTQYF

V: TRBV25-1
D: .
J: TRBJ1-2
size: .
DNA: TGTGCCAGCAAGAGGTATTATGGCTACACCTTC
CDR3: CASKRYYGYTF

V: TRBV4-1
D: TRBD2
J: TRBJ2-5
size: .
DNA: TGCGCCAGCAGCCGGGGACTAGCGGGGGGCCAAGAGACCCAGTACTTC
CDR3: CASSRGLAGGQETQYF

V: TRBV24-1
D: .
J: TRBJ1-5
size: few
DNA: TGTGCCACCAGCGAGGGAGCTGGCTTAGACCAGCATTTT
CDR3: CATSEGAGLDQHF

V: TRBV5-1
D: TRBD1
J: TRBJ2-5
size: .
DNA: TGCGCCAGCATCCCTCACCTGGACAGGGCAGAGACCCAGTACTTC
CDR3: CASIPHLDRAETQYF

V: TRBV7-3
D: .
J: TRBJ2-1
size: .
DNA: TGTGCCAGCAGCCCCCAATGGCGACTCCGAAGCTCCTACAATGAGCAGTTCTTC
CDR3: CASSPQWRLRSSYNEQFF

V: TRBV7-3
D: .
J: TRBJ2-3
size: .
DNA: TGTGCCAGCAGCTTAGGGGGGCTTTCATCAAATACGCAGTATTTT
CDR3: CASSLGGLSSNTQYF

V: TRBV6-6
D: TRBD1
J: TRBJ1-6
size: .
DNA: TGTGCCAGCAGTCAAGGACAGGGGGCAAATTCACCCCTCCACTTT
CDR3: CASSQGQGANSPLHF

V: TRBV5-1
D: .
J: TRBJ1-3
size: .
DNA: TGCGCCAGCAGCTACGGGGGCGGTGGAAACACCATATATTTT
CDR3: CASSYGGGGNTIYF

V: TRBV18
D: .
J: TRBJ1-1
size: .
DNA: TGTGCCAGCTCAGAGGCCAACACTGAAGCTTTCTTT
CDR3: CASSEANTEAFF

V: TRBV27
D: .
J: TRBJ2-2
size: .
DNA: TGTGCCAGCATGCTGTTCGCGAACACCGGGGAGCTGTTTTTT
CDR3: CASMLFANTGELFF

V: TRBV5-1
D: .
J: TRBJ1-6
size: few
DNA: TGCGCCAGCAGCTTGTCAGCGGGGGCAAATTCACCCCTCCACTTT
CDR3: CASSLSAGANSPLHF

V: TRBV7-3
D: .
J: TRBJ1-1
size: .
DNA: TGTGCCAGCAGCTTAACCGGTATCGCTGAAGCTTTCTTT
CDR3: CASSLTGIAEAFF

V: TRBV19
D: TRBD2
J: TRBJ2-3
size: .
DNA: TGTGCCAGTAGTATAGGTTGGGCGGGGGGTAGCACAGATACGCAGTATTTT
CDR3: CASSIGWAGGSTDTQYF

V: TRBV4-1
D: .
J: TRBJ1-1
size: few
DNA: TGCGCCAGCAGCCAAGGGCCCCAGAGACAGAACACTGAAGCTTTCTTT
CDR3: CASSQGPQRQNTEAFF

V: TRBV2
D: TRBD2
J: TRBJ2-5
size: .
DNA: TGTGCCAGCAGCGTGAACGGACTAGCGGAAGAGACCCAGTACTTC
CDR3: CASSVNGLAEETQYF

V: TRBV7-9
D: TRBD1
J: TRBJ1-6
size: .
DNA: TGTGCCAGCAGCTTGACAGGGGTCTCTAATTCACCCCTCCACTTT
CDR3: CASSLTGVSNSPLHF

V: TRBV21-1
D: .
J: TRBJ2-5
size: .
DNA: TGTGCCAGCAGCCCCCGGAGTAGCGGCCGAGTCCAGTACTTC
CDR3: CASSPRSSGRVQYF

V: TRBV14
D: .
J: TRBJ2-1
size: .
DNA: TGTGCCAGCAGCCAACACTGGGACACCTACAATGAGCAGTTCTTC
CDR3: CASSQHWDTYNEQFF

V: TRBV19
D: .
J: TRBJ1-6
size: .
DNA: TGTGCCAGTATGCGCTCCTATAATTCACCCCTCCACTTT
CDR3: CASMRSYNSPLHF

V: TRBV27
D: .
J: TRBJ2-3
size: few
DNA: TGTGCCAGCAGGGCCAGGGCCTCCACAGATACGCAGTATTTT
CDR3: CASRARASTDTQYF

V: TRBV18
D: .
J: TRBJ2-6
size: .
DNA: TGTGCCAGCTCACCGGGTGGCGGAGCCAACGTCCTGACTTTC
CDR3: CASSPGGGANVLTF

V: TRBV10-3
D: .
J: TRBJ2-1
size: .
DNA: TGTGCCATCAGTGAGTCAGGACAGAACAATGAGCAGTTCTTC
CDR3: CAISESGQNNEQFF

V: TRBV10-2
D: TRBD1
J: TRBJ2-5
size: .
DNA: TGCGCCAGCAACCCAACGGGACAGGGGGCCCGGGAGACCCAGTACTTC
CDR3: CASNPTGQGARETQYF

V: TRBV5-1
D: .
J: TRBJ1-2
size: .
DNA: TGCGCCAGCAGCTTGGATGAGGGGTACTATGGCTACACCTTC
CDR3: CASSLDEGYYGYTF

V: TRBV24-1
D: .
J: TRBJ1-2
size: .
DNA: TGTGCCACCAGTGGAACAGGACCAGCTAACTATGGCTACACCTTC
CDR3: CATSGTGPANYGYTF

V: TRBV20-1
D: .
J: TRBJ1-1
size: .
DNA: TGCAGTGCCAGGGGGAACACTGAAGCTTTCTTT
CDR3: CSARGNTEAFF

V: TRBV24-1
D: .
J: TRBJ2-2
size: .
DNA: TGTGCCACCAGTGATTTGGGCATTCCTGGGCAGCTGTTTTTT
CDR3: CATSDLGIPGQLFF

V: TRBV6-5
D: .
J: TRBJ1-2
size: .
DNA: TGTGCCAGCAGTTACGGGGGGGTGAACTATGGCTACACCTTC
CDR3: CASSYGGVNYGYTF

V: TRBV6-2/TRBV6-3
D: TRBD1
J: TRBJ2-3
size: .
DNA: TGTGCCAGCAGCAGACAGGGGTTAGATACGCAGTATTTT
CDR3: CASSRQGLDTQYF

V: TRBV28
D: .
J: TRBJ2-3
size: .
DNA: TGTGCCAGCAGAACCACAGGGCTAGATACGCAGTATTTT
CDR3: CASRTTGLDTQYF

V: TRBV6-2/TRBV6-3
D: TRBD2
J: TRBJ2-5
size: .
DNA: TGTGCCAGCAGTTACGGCGCGGGGGTTCTAGGAGAGACCCAGTACTTC
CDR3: CASSYGAGVLGETQYF

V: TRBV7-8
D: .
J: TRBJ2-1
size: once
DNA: TGTGCCAGCGCCCTGCGTACGGGGGTCTCCTACAATGAGCAGTTCTTC
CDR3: CASALRTGVSYNEQFF

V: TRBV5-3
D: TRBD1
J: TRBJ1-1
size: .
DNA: TGTGCCAGAAGCCCGGACATTCGGACAGGGAACAACACTGAAGCTTTCTTT
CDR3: CARSPDIRTGNNTEAFF

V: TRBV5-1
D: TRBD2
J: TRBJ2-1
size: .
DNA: TGCGCCAGCAGCCCGGGACTAGCGTACAATGAGCAGTTCTTC
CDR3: CASSPGLAYNEQFF

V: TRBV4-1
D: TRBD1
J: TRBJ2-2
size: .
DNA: TGCGCCAGCAGCCAAGATCCGGACAGGGGGTACACCGGGGAGCTGTTTTTT
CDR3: CASSQDPDRGYTGELFF

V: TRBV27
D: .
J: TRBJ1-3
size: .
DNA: TGTGCCAGCAGGTTACAGGGCTCTGAAAACACCATATATTTT
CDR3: CASRLQGSENTIYF

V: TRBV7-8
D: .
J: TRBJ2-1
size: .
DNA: TGTGCCAGCAGCCTCCCCCCCTACAATGAGCAGTTCTTC
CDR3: CASSLPPYNEQFF

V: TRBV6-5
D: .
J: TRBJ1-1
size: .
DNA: TGTGCCAGCAGTTACGTCCTCGGGGCGTACACTGAAGCTTTCTTT
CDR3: CASSYVLGAYTEAFF

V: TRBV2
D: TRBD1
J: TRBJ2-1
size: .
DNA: TGTGCCAGGCTGACAGGGGGCTCTTTAGATGAGCAGTTCTTC
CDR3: CARLTGGSLDEQFF

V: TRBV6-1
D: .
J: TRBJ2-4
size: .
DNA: TGTGCCAGCACTCCGGGGCAGGGCGTCAAAAACATTCAGTACTTC
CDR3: CASTPGQGVKNIQYF

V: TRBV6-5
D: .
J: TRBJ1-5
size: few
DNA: TGTGCCAGCCAGGCAGTAAGGGTCCAGCCCCAGCATTTT
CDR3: CASQAVRVQPQHF